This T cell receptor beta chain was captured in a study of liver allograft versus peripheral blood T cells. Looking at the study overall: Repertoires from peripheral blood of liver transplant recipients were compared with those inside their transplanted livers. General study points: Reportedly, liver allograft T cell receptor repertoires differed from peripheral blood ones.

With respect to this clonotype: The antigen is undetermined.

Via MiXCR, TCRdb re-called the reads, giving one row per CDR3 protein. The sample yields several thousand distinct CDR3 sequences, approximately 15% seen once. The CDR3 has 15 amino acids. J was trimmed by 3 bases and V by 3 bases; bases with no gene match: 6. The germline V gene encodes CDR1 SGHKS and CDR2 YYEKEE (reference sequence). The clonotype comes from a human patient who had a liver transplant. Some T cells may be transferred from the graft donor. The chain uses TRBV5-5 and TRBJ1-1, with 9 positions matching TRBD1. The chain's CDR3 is CASSSGQGGYTEAFF. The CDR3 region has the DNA TGTGCCAGCAGCTCGGGACAGGGCGGATACACTGAAGCTTTCTTT.